This is a list of T cell receptor beta chains from one sample in a study of control samples from healthy donors and cancer patients. Only in-frame clones appear in the TCRdb table, and some are missing; sequencing was by immunoSEQ multiplex PCR. The table has approximately 120,000 clones, roughly 89% seen once. The source material was blood. The source is a woman aged 50 to 60 in good health. The CDR3 runs from the conserved cysteine through the conserved F or W. The D gene is left open where the match is weak. A row's size may be missing; if present it is once, few, many or a size class.

CDR3aa	CDR3nt	d_gene	v_gene	j_gene	abundance
CASSLGGIEAFF	TGTGCCAGCAGCCTGGGAGGGATTGAAGCTTTCTTT	-	TRBV5-4	TRBJ1-1	-
CASSGYSGGNNEQFF	TGTGCCAGCAGCGGATATAGCGGGGGAAACAATGAGCAGTTCTTC	TRBD2	TRBV6-5	TRBJ2-1	once
CASSPRHLRWRGEREGNEQFF	TGTGCCAGCAGTCCGAGGCACTTACGATGGCGAGGGGAGCGGGAGGGCAATGAGCAGTTCTTC	TRBD2	TRBV27	TRBJ2-1	-
CASSETITGELFF	TGTGCCAGCAGTGAAACAATCACCGGGGAGCTGTTTTTT	-	TRBV6-4	TRBJ2-2	once
CASSPVTSSHNEQFF	TGTGCCAGCTCACCGGTGACTAGCTCCCACAATGAGCAGTTCTTC	TRBD2	TRBV18	TRBJ2-1	-
CASSLALLGQGTDTQYF	TGTGCCAGCAGCTTAGCCCTACTAGGGCAGGGCACAGATACGCAGTATTTT	-	TRBV7-9	TRBJ2-3	-
CASSTRGDMNTEAFF	TGTGCCAGCAGCACCCGAGGGGACATGAACACTGAAGCTTTCTTT	-	TRBV9	TRBJ1-1	-
CASSLSCQGIGEQYF	TGCGCCAGCAGCTTGTCTTGCCAGGGGATAGGCGAGCAGTACTTC	-	TRBV5-1	TRBJ2-7	-
CAINGRVTGTRDEQFF	TGTGCCATCAATGGGAGGGTGACAGGGACTAGGGATGAGCAGTTCTTC	-	TRBV10-3	TRBJ2-1	-
CASSYNRGLDEQFF	TGTGCCAGCAGTTACAACAGGGGGCTAGATGAGCAGTTCTTC	TRBD1	TRBV6-5	TRBJ2-1	-
CASSPLTGGAGSPLHF	TGTGCCAGCAGTCCGCTGACAGGGGGCGCGGGTTCACCCCTCCACTTT	TRBD1	TRBV27	TRBJ1-6	-
CASSAPGTSLTGELFF	TGTGCCAGCAGCGCTCCCGGGACTAGCTTAACCGGGGAGCTGTTTTTT	TRBD2	TRBV7-2	TRBJ2-2	once
CASSLKTSGFTDTQYF	TGTGCCAGCAGCCTAAAGACTAGCGGCTTCACAGATACGCAGTATTTT	TRBD2	TRBV3-1/TRBV3-2	TRBJ2-3	-
CASSLTVNTGELFF	TGTGCCAGCAGCTTAACGGTGAACACCGGGGAGCTGTTTTTT	-	TRBV7-2	TRBJ2-2	-